These 16 T cell receptor beta chains were all obtained from the same sample, sequenced in a study of blood T cell repertoires in COVID-19 (dated by TCRdb to between 2020 and 2021). Libraries were built with the immunoSEQ multiplex PCR assay. The table was pulled from immuneACCESS by TCRdb, which kept in-frame rearrangements only. Such tables lose some clones; where checked, under half of the loss comes from unresolved V genes, and the rest has no known cause. Present in this sample are fewer than 250,000 clones, 70% to 90% of which were seen just once. Approximately 4% of the sample comes from the top ten. Material for sequencing was peripheral blood. The receptor set was obtained from a human donor in a cohort sampled during active COVID-19.

The chain carries TRBV5-5 and TRBJ1-5; TRBD1 aligns across 9 bases. The CDR3 has 15 amino acids. Germline CDR1 SGHKS, CDR2 YYEKEE (reference sequence). The V segment lost 4 bases and the J segment 3 bases; nucleotides outside the gene matches: 5. The CDR3 is CASSGGQGYNQPQHF. In DNA form, the CDR3 reads TGTGCCAGCAGCGGGGGACAGGGATACAATCAGCCCCAGCATTTT.

This chain uses TRBV2 with TRBJ1-2; perhaps TRBD1 as D (6 bases). V lost 4 bases and J lost 2, with 11 bases in between. The CDR3 consists of 14 residues. CDR1 and CDR2 from the germline V gene are SNHLY and FYNNEI. The CDR3 is CASSAEDSNYGYTF. The DNA of the CDR3 is TGTGCCAGCAGTGCGGAGGACAGCAACTATGGCTACACCTTC.

J is TRBJ2-4 and V is TRBV10-1; the D gene is possibly TRBD2 (6 bases). The germline V and J ends were trimmed by 5 bases and 9 bases, with 14 bases remaining between them. Germline V gives CDR1 WNHNN, CDR2 SYGVQD (reference sequence). The CDR3 extends over 13 amino acids. The CDR3 spells CASSPRVEGIQYF. The CDR3 region has the DNA TGCGCCAGCAGTCCCAGGGTGGAGGGCATTCAGTACTTC.

This chain links TRBV4-3 with TRBJ2-5, with 11 bases identical to TRBD2. Per germline, CDR1 LGHNA and CDR2 YSLEER. This CDR3 is built from 20 residues. The V and J ends lost 0 bases and 1 base, in that order; junction bases with no gene match: 13. The CDR3 DNA reads as TGCGCCAGCAGCCAAGATATTTGGAGCGTAGGACTAGCGGGCCAAGAGACCCAGTACTTC. Its translation: CASSQDIWSVGLAGQETQYF.

The chain uses TRBV2 and TRBJ2-5, with D tentatively TRBD1 (6 bases). V lost 4 bases to trimming and J lost 2 bases, with 17 bases between them. Germline V gene sequence: CDR1 SNHLY, CDR2 FYNNEI. The CDR3 loop spans 16 amino acids. CDR3 residues: CASSARSDSQQETQYF. As DNA, the CDR3 is TGTGCCAGCAGTGCCCGATCGGACAGCCAGCAAGAGACCCAGTACTTC.

This chain joins TRBV15 and TRBJ2-5, with D maybe TRBD1 (5 bases). The germline gives CDR1 LNHNV, CDR2 YYDKDF (reference sequence). The CDR3 is 15 amino acids. The V gene lost 3 bases and the J gene lost 1 base, with 12 bases spanning the gap. The CDR3 sequence is CATSSLRGFQETQYF. The CDR3 bases are TGTGCCACCAGCAGTCTTAGGGGATTCCAAGAGACCCAGTACTTC.

The rearrangement joins TRBV5-1 to TRBJ2-7, with a weak D call TRBD1 (6 bases). CDR3 length: 18 amino acids. The V end was cut by 2 bases, the J end by 0 bases, with 21 bases between. Germline V gene lookup returns CDR1 SGHRS and CDR2 YFSETQ. CDR3 sequence reads: CASSLYGQLIGSSYEQYF. In DNA, the CDR3 is TGCGCCAGCAGCTTATATGGACAGCTGATAGGGAGCTCCTACGAGCAGTACTTC.

The genes are TRBV6-2 or TRBV6-3 and TRBJ2-5; 9 positions agree with TRBD1. After removal of 2 bases from V and 3 bases from J, the junction contained 4 bases not matched to a gene. CDR1 and CDR2 (germline): MNHEY, SVGEGT. This CDR3 has 15 residues. CDR3 protein: CASSYGGQGKETQYF. The CDR3 coding sequence is TGTGCCAGCAGTTACGGGGGACAGGGCAAAGAGACCCAGTACTTC.

J is TRBJ2-7 and V is TRBV7-2, with TRBD1 as a possible D gene (5 bases). The CDR3 contains 12 residues. Looked up from germline, CDR1 is SGHTA and CDR2 is FQGNSA. Between the trimmed V and J ends, which lost 2 bases and 4 bases, there was a span of 6 bases. CDR3 in amino acids: CASSLQGYEQYF. The DNA of the CDR3 is TGTGCCAGCAGCTTACAGGGTTACGAGCAGTACTTC. Full variable domain (missing parts from reference TRBV7-2 and TRBJ2-7): GAGVSQSPSNKVTEKGKDVELRCDPISGHTALYWYRQSLGQGLEFLIYFQGNSAPDKSGLPSDRFSAERTGGSVSTLTIQRTQQEDSAVYLCASSLQGYEQYFGPGTRLTVT.

This clone has a handful of counts. The chain couples TRBV6-1 to TRBJ1-6; D not certain. This CDR3 spans 13 amino acids. Germline assignment: CDR1 MNHNS and CDR2 SASEGT. V shed 3 bases and J shed 7 bases, with 7 bases lying between them. In DNA form, the CDR3 reads TGTGCCAGCAGTGAGAGGGCAAATTCACCCCTCCACTTT. Translation: CASSERANSPLHF.

This chain joins TRBV12-3 or TRBV12-4 and TRBJ1-2, with 7 nucleotides matching TRBD1. This CDR3 has 12 amino acids. Trimming at V came to 8 bases and at J to 8 bases, leaving 8 bases not matched to a gene. CDR3 nucleotides: TGTGCCAGCTCTCAGGGGGACGGCGGCTACACCTTC. This encodes CASSQGDGGYTF.

This clone appeared a few times. This chain links TRBV6-2 or TRBV6-3 with TRBJ2-5; D uncertain. This CDR3 has 11 residues. CDR1 is MNHEY, CDR2 SVGEGT, per germline. V was shortened by 6 bases and J by 4 bases, with 6 bases between the two germline ends. The CDR3 reads CASSRGETQYF. CDR3 coding DNA: TGTGCCAGCAGCCGAGGAGAGACCCAGTACTTC.

V usage is TRBV24-1 and J usage is TRBJ2-2; TRBD2 matches 8 bases. J lost 6 bases, V lost 0 bases, and 5 bases had no gene match. Germline V gene sequence: CDR1 KGHDR, CDR2 SFDVKD. There are 16 residues in the CDR3. Here the CDR3 DNA reads TGTGCCACCAGTGATTTGTTCGGGAGGGCCGCCGGGGAGCTGTTTTTT. Its protein is CATSDLFGRAAGELFF.

The chain is built from TRBV7-2 and TRBJ2-5; 8 bases match TRBD1. The V gene's germline CDR1 is SGHTA and CDR2 FQGNSA. V was pared by 3 bases and J by 1 base, with 7 bases of the junction left unmatched. CDR3 length: 16 residues. CDR3: CASSLRQGAGQETQYF. The CDR3 coding sequence is TGTGCCAGCAGCTTGAGGCAGGGGGCAGGCCAAGAGACCCAGTACTTC.

V and J are TRBV6-5 and TRBJ2-7, with 7 bases matching TRBD1. This CDR3 is built from 13 residues. V gave up 8 bases and J gave up 2 bases; unmatched junction bases: 6. Germline CDR1 is MNHEY and CDR2 is SVGAGI. DNA for the CDR3: TGTGCCAGCGGGACAGCCCTTACCTACGAGCAGTACTTC. Translation gives CASGTALTYEQYF.

CDR3 nucleotide sequence: TGTGCCAGCAGCATTCATCCGGGACAGGTCAGGGATGAGCAGTTCTTC. It codes for CASSIHPGQVRDEQFF. The chain recombines TRBV7-2 with TRBJ2-1; the match to TRBD1 covers 8 bases. CDR1 SGHTA and CDR2 FQGNSA come from the germline V gene. The CDR3 sequence is 16 residues long. V lost 5 bases to trimming and J lost 8 bases; unmatched junction nucleotides: 14. Combining the CDR3 with reference TRBV7-2 and TRBJ2-1 gives the whole variable domain GAGVSQSPSNKVTEKGKDVELRCDPISGHTALYWYRQSLGQGLEFLIYFQGNSAPDKSGLPSDRFSAERTGGSVSTLTIQRTQQEDSAVYLCASSIHPGQVRDEQFFGPGTRLTVL.